A selection of T cell receptor beta chains follows, all from one sample in a study of blood T cells in healthy people across ages. TCRdb used MiXCR to reprocess the 5' RACE reads, holding one entry per CDR3 protein. Of around 820,000 distinct CDR3 sequences in the sample, around a quarter were seen once. The same sample was also used in a study of T cells of mothers and their children.

Sequences were obtained from blood. The receptor set was obtained from a boy between 10 and 17 years old in good health. Both conserved end residues are part of each CDR3. The D gene is left open where the match is weak. Not all rows give a size; the values are once, few, many and, for expanded clones, a class.

j_gene: TRBJ2-7
abundance: NA
d_gene: NA
v_gene: TRBV13
CDR3aa: CASSSRTDSYEQYF
CDR3nt: TGTGCCAGCAGCTCCCGGACAGACTCCTACGAGCAGTACTTC

j_gene: TRBJ2-7
abundance: NA
d_gene: NA
v_gene: TRBV20-1
CDR3aa: CSARGQHSYEQYF
CDR3nt: TGCAGTGCTAGAGGACAGCACTCCTACGAGCAGTACTTC

j_gene: TRBJ1-2
abundance: NA
d_gene: NA
v_gene: TRBV4-2
CDR3aa: CASSQDLLLNYGYTF
CDR3nt: TGTGCCAGCAGCCAAGATCTACTTCTGAACTATGGCTACACCTTC

j_gene: TRBJ2-1
abundance: NA
d_gene: NA
v_gene: TRBV5-6
CDR3aa: CASSLLPAFTYNEQFF
CDR3nt: TGTGCCAGCAGCTTGCTTCCAGCCTTCACATACAATGAGCAGTTCTTC

j_gene: TRBJ1-1
abundance: NA
d_gene: NA
v_gene: TRBV20-1
CDR3aa: CSASRGQLNTEAFF
CDR3nt: TGCAGTGCTAGTCGGGGCCAGTTGAACACTGAAGCTTTCTTT

j_gene: TRBJ2-5
abundance: NA
d_gene: TRBD2
v_gene: TRBV7-3
CDR3aa: CASSSTGGPPETQYF
CDR3nt: TGTGCCAGCAGCTCAACGGGAGGGCCGCCAGAGACCCAGTACTTC

j_gene: TRBJ2-2
abundance: NA
d_gene: NA
v_gene: TRBV6-2/TRBV6-3
CDR3aa: CASSYSSTNTGELFF
CDR3nt: TGTGCCAGCAGTTATTCGTCCACGAACACCGGGGAGCTGTTTTTT

j_gene: TRBJ1-2
abundance: few
d_gene: NA
v_gene: TRBV30
CDR3aa: CAWTGPPGAGGYTF
CDR3nt: TGTGCCTGGACTGGACCGCCGGGCGCAGGTGGCTACACCTTC

j_gene: TRBJ2-7
abundance: NA
d_gene: NA
v_gene: TRBV27
CDR3aa: CASSLSGEGQYF
CDR3nt: TGTGCCAGCAGTTTATCCGGCGAGGGGCAGTACTTC

j_gene: TRBJ2-3
abundance: few
d_gene: NA
v_gene: TRBV7-9
CDR3aa: CASSLEVGRADTQYF
CDR3nt: TGTGCCAGCAGCTTAGAGGTCGGACGCGCGGATACGCAGTATTTT

j_gene: TRBJ2-7
abundance: NA
d_gene: NA
v_gene: TRBV29-1
CDR3aa: CSVDGGPRSEQYF
CDR3nt: TGCAGCGTTGACGGGGGCCCACGGAGCGAGCAGTACTTC